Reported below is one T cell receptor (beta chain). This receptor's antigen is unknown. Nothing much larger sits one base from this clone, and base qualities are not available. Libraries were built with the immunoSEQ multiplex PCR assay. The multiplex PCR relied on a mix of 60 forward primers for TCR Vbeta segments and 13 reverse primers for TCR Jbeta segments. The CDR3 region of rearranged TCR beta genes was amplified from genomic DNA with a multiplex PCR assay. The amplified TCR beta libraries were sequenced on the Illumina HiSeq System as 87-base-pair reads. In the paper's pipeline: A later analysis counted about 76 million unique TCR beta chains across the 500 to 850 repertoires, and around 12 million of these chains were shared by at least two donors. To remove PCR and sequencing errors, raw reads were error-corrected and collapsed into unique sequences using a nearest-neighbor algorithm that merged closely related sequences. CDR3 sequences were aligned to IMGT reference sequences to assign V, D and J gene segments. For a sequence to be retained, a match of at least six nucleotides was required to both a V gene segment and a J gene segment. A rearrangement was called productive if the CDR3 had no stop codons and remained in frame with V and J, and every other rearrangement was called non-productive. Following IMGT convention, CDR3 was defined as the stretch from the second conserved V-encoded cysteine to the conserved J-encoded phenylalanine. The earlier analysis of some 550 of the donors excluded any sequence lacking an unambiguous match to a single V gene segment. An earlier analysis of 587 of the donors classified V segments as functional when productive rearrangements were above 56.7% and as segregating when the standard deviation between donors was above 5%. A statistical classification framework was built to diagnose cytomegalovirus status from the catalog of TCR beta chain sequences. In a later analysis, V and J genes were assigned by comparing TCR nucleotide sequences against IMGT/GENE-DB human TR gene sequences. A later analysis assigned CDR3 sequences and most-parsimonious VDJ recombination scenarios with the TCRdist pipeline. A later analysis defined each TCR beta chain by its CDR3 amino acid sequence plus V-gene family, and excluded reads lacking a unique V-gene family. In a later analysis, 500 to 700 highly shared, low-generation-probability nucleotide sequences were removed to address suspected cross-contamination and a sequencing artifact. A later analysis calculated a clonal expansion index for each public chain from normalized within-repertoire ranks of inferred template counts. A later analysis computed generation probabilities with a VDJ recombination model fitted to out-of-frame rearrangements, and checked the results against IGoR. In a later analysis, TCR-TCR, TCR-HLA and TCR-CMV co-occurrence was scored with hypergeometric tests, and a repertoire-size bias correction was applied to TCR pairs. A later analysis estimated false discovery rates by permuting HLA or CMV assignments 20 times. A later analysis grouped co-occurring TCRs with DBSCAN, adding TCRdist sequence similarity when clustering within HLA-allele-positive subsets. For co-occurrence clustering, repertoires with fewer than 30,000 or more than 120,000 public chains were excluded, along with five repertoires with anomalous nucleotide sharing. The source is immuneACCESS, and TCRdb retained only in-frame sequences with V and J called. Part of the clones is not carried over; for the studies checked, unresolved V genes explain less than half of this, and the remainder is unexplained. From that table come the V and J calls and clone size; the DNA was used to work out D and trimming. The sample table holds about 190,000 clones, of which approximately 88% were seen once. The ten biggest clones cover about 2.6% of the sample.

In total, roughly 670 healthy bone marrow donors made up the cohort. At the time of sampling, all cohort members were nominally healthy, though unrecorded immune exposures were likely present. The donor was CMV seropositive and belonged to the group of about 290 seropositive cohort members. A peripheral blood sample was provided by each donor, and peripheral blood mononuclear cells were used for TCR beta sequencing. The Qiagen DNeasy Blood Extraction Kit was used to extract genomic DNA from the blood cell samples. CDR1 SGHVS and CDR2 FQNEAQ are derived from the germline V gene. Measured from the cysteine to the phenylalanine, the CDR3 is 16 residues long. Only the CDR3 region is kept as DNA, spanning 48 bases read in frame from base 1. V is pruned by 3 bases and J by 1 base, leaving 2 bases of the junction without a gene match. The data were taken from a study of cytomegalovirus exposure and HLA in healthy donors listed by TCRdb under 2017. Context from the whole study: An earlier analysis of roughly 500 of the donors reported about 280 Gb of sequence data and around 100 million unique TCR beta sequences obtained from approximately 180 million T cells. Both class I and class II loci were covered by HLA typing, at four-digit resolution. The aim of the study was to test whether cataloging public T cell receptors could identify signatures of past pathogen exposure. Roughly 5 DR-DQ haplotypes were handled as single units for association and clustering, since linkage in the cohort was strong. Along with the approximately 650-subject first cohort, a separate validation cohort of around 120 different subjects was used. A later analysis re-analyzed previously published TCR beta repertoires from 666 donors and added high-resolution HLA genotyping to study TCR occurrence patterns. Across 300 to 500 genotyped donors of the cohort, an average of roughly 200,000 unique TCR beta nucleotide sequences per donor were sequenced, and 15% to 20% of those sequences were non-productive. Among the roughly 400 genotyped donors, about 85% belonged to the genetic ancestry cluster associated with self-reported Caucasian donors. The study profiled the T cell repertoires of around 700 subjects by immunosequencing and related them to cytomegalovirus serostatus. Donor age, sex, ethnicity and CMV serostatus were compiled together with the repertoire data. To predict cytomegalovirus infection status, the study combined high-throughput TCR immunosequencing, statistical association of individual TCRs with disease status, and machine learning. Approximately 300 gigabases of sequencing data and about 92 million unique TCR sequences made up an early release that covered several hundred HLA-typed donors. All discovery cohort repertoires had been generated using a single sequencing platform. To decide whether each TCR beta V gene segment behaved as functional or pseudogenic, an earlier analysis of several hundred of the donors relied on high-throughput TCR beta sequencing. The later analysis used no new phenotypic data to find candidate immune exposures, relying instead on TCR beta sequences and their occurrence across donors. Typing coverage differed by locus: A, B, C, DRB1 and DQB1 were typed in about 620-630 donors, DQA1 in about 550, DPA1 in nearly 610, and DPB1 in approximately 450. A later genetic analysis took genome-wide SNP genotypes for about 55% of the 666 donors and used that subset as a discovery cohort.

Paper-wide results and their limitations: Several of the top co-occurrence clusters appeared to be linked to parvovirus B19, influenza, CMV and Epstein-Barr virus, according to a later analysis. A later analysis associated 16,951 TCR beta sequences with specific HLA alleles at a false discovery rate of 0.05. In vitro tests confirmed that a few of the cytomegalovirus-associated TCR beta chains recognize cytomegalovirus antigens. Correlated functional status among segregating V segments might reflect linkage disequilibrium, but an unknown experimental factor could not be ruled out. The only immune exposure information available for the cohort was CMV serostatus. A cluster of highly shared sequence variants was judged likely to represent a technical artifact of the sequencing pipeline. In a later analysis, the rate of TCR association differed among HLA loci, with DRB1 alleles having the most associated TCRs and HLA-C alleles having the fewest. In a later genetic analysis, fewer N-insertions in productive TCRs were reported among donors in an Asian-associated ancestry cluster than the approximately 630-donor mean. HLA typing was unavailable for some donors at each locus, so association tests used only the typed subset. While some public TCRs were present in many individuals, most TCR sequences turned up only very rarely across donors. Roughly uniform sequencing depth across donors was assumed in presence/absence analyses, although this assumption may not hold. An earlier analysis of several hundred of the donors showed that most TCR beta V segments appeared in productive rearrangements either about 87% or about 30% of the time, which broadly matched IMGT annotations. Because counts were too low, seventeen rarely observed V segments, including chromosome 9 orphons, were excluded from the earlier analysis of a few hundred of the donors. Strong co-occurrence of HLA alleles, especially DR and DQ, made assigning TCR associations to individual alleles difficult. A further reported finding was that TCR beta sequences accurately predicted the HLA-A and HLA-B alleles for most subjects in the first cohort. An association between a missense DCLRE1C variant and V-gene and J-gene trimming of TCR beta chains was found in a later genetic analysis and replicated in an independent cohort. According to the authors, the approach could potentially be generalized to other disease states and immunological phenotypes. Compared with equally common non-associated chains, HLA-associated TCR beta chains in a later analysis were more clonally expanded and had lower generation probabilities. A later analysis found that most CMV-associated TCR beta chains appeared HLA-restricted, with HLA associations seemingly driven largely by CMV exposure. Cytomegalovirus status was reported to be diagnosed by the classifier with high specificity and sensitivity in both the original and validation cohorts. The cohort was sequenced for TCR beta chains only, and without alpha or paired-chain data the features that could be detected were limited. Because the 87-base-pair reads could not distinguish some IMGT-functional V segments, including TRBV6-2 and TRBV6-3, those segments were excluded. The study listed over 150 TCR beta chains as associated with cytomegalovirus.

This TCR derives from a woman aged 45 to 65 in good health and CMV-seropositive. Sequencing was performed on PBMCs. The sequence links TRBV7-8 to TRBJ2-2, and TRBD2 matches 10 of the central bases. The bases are TGTGCCAGCAGCTTGTTAGCGGGGGGGAACACCGGGGAGCTGTTTTTT. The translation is CASSLLAGGNTGELFF.